This TCR beta chain was observed in a study of shared clonotypes between healthy human individuals. About this clone: The target antigen is unknown.

Evenly divided among several immunoSEQ plates was the genomic DNA of each subset. Only in-frame clones appear in the TCRdb table, and some are missing; sequencing was by immunoSEQ multiplex PCR. The sample contains hundreds of thousands of clones, about three quarters of which appear only once. V was clipped by 1 base and J by 13 bases, with 13 bases between them. Germline V gives CDR1 GTSNPN, CDR2 SVGIG (reference sequence). This CDR3 has 11 residues. Study outcomes and limitations: It was the non-shared clonotypes that had lower generation probabilities than clonotypes shared by all four donors. Around 5% of naive CD4 clonotypes were common to a handful of donors.

The sequence came from a woman in her twenties or thirties in good health. The sequenced sample consisted of memory CD4+ T cells sorted from blood. Documented subset: CD45RA-negative fraction. The chain joins TRBV30 to TRBJ1-2; tentatively, D is TRBD1 (5 bases). The CDR3 region is CAWSGGLRLTF. The CDR3, as DNA: TGTGCCTGGAGTGGGGGACTACGACTCACCTTC.